Listed here are 31 T cell receptor beta chains from one sample, sequenced in a study of PD-1 blockade in mismatch repair-deficient tumors. Assay: immunoSEQ multiplex PCR; the TCRdb copy retains only in-frame clones and omits some. The table includes roughly 120,000 clones, roughly 86% detected once. The sequenced sample was peripheral blood, obtained 70 to 72 weeks after starting pembrolizumab. These TCRs come from an adult with mismatch repair-deficient cancer.

The V call is TRBV19, the J call TRBJ1-5; a possible D gene is TRBD1 (6 bases). This CDR3 has 16 residues. V lost 1 base to trimming and J lost 4 bases, with 14 bases between them. CDR1 and CDR2 from the germline V gene are LNHDA and SQIVND (reference sequence). The CDR3 DNA follows: TGTGCCAGTAGTATAGTTGGCAGGGGAGGGAATCAGCCCCAGCATTTT. This gives the protein CASSIVGRGGNQPQHF.

The chain carries TRBV5-1 and TRBJ2-7; possibly TRBD2 for D (5 bases). V was cut by 0 bases and J by 2 bases, with 15 bases left in between. This CDR3 contains 16 residues. Germline V gene lookup returns CDR1 SGHRS and CDR2 YFSETQ. The DNA of the CDR3 is TGCGCCAGCAGCTTGGCCTCAAGCGGTACTACCTACGAGCAGTACTTC. Protein product: CASSLASSGTTYEQYF.

The chain recombines TRBV7-8 with TRBJ2-7, with a tentative D call TRBD1 (7 bases). Trimming removed 5 bases from V and 3 bases from J, with 14 bases in between. Germline V CDR1 and CDR2: SGHVS, FQNEAQ. The CDR3 covers 14 residues. The CDR3 coding sequence is TGTGCCAGCAGCCTGCAGGGGGGAAACTACGAGCAGTACTTC. This encodes CASSLQGGNYEQYF.

V gene TRBV4-1 combines with J gene TRBJ2-7; 7 bases map to TRBD1. Germline V gene sequence: CDR1 MGHRA, CDR2 YSYEKL. Losses at the gene ends were 0 bases for V and 2 bases for J; bases not matched to a gene: 7. The CDR3 covers 16 residues. The CDR3 reads CASSQDRTGLTYEQYF. In DNA form, the CDR3 reads TGCGCCAGCAGCCAAGATCGGACAGGTTTGACCTACGAGCAGTACTTC.

V usage is TRBV5-3 and J usage is TRBJ2-1; 9 bases align to TRBD2. TRBV5-3 is designated an ORF whose function remains uncertain. The CDR3 covers 17 residues. Germline trimming cut 2 bases from V and 0 bases from J; bases unmatched to any gene: 6. The CDR3 protein is CARSFQREARSYNEQFF. As DNA, the CDR3 is TGTGCCAGAAGCTTTCAGCGGGAGGCCCGCTCCTACAATGAGCAGTTCTTC.

This clone was seen once. The genes are TRBV29-1 and TRBJ2-5; TRBD2 agrees at 14 bases. The CDR3 covers 19 residues. The germline gives CDR1 SQVTM, CDR2 ANQGSEA. Germline trimming cut 2 bases from V and 2 bases from J; bases unmatched to any gene: 13. The CDR3 coding sequence is TGCAGCGTTGAATTCCCCTCGGGACTAGCGGGAGTGATACAAGAGACCCAGTACTTC. Translating it yields CSVEFPSGLAGVIQETQYF.

The chain joins TRBV11-2 to TRBJ2-5; no clear D. V was pared by 2 bases and J by 0 bases, with 16 bases between. The CDR3 sequence is 17 residues long. CDR1 is SGHAT, CDR2 FQNNGV, per germline. CDR3 bases: TGTGCCAGCAGCTTACTATGGAAACCTGGATACCAAGAGACCCAGTACTTC. Its translation is CASSLLWKPGYQETQYF.

This clone ranks as medium-sized. The chain couples TRBV6-1 to TRBJ1-5; D possibly corresponds to TRBD1 (6 bases). The CDR3 has 15 residues. Trimming stripped 0 bases from V and 6 bases from J, with 12 bases between. Germline values: CDR1 MNHNS, CDR2 SASEGT. This chain's CDR3 is CASSEAGSGAQPQHF. In DNA, the CDR3 is TGTGCCAGCAGTGAAGCAGGGTCGGGGGCTCAGCCCCAGCATTTT.

This sequence joins TRBV11-1 and TRBJ2-1; 9 bases agree with TRBD2. The CDR3 spans 18 residues. V shed 5 bases, J shed 3 bases, and the junction held 14 bases outside the gene matches. Germline V CDR1 and CDR2: SGHAT, FQDESV (reference sequence). The CDR3 DNA is TGTGCCAGCAGCCCAGTAGGATGGGGCGGGAGGGTCTACAATGAGCAGTTCTTC. Encoded protein: CASSPVGWGGRVYNEQFF.

The chain has TRBV11-2 and TRBJ2-5, with TRBD2 identical over 9 bases. Germline V gene data show CDR1 as SGHAT and CDR2 as FQNNGV. This CDR3 is built from 16 residues. J gave up 3 bases and V 0 bases, and 5 bases lay outside the gene matches. The CDR3 is CASSLDLAGGEETQYF. CDR3 DNA: TGTGCCAGCAGCTTAGATCTTGCGGGAGGGGAAGAGACCCAGTACTTC.

The chain couples TRBV28 to TRBJ1-5; D remains ambiguous. This CDR3 is built from 16 residues. Trimming removed 6 bases from V and 2 bases from J, with 17 bases in between. Germline V lookup: CDR1 MDHEN, CDR2 SYDVKM. CDR3 sequence (DNA): TGTGCCAGCAGACCCGAAAGGTTTGTCGGCAATCAGCCCCAGCATTTT. It translates to CASRPERFVGNQPQHF.

The chain joins TRBV7-9 to TRBJ2-3; possible D gene TRBD2, 5 bases. V was cut by 2 bases and J by 2 bases, with 8 bases left in between. The CDR3 contains 14 residues. CDR1 and CDR2 from the germline V gene are SEHNR and FQNEAQ (reference sequence). In nucleotides, the CDR3 is TGTGCCAGCAGCTTAAGCGGAGACACAGATACGCAGTATTTT. Protein: CASSLSGDTDTQYF.

The rearrangement links TRBV9 to TRBJ2-5; D unresolved. The CDR3 is made up of 15 amino acids. The germline V gene encodes CDR1 SGDLS and CDR2 YYNGEE. V was trimmed by 0 bases and J by 5 bases, leaving 14 bases between them. CDR3 loop: CASSVDGLLMETQYF. As DNA, the CDR3 is TGTGCCAGCAGCGTAGATGGTCTATTGATGGAGACCCAGTACTTC. The complete variable domain, with remaining parts taken from reference TRBV9 and TRBJ2-5, reads DSGVTQTPKHLITATGQRVTLRCSPRSGDLSVYWYQQSLDQGLQFLIQYYNGEERAKGNILERFSAQQFPDLHSELNLSSLELGDSALYFCASSVDGLLMETQYFGPGTRLLVL.

V is TRBV27 and J is TRBJ2-1, with no clear D. The CDR3 is 14 residues long. Germline V lookup: CDR1 MNHEY, CDR2 SMNVEV (reference sequence). Trimming took off 7 bases at V and 0 bases at J, with 10 bases between the two ends. The CDR3 region has the DNA TGTGCCAGCACCCCTGGCGGCTCCTACAATGAGCAGTTCTTC. Its translation is CASTPGGSYNEQFF.

The chain has TRBV27 and TRBJ1-2, with a tentative D call TRBD1 (5 bases). Germline loops: CDR1 MNHEY, CDR2 SMNVEV (reference sequence). This CDR3 contains 14 residues. V lost 3 bases to trimming and J lost 0 bases, with 8 bases between them. The CDR3 loop reads CASSFGGTNYGYTF. CDR3 DNA sequence: TGTGCCAGCAGTTTCGGGGGAACTAACTATGGCTACACCTTC.

The rearrangement uses TRBV7-9 and TRBJ2-7; maybe TRBD1 (7 bases). The V end lost 1 base, the J end lost 5 bases, and 21 bases lay between the germline ends. The CDR3 sequence is 17 residues long. Germline CDR1 and CDR2: SEHNR and FQNEAQ (reference sequence). The chain's CDR3 is CASSLEPMAGGLHEQYF. Written as DNA, the CDR3 is TGTGCCAGCAGCTTAGAACCTATGGCAGGGGGACTTCACGAGCAGTACTTC.

This clone has a single count. CDR3 region: CSAAGLAVNNEQFF. CDR3 coding DNA: TGCAGCGCCGCGGGGCTAGCGGTAAACAATGAGCAGTTCTTC. The V and J genes are TRBV29-1 and TRBJ2-1; TRBD2 matches at 7 bases. Germline V gene data show CDR1 as SQVTM and CDR2 as ANQGSEA. With V trimmed by 7 bases and J by 5 bases, 11 bases remained unmatched. This CDR3 is built from 14 residues.

This chain uses TRBV7-9 with TRBJ2-2; no clear D. CDR1 SEHNR and CDR2 FQNEAQ come from the germline V gene (reference sequence). This CDR3 is built from 15 residues. V was cut by 4 bases and J by 3 bases, with 12 bases left in between. The CDR3 protein is CASSSGRKDTGELFF. The CDR3 nucleotides are TGTGCCAGCAGCTCTGGACGGAAGGACACCGGGGAGCTGTTTTTT. Full variable domain (remainder filled in from reference TRBV7-9 and TRBJ2-2): DTGVSQNPRHKITKRGQNVTFRCDPISEHNRLYWYRQTLGQGPEFLTYFQNEAQLEKSRLLSDRFSAERPKGSFSTLEIQRTEQGDSAMYLCASSSGRKDTGELFFGEGSRLTVL.

The chain joins TRBV10-2 to TRBJ1-5; D is ambiguous. The CDR3 runs to 16 residues. The germline V gene encodes CDR1 WSHSY and CDR2 SAAADI. Trimming stripped 3 bases from V and 7 bases from J, with 19 bases between. CDR3 coding DNA: TGCGCCAGCAGTGAAGCGTCTTACTACGGCGGGCAGCCCCAGCATTTT. Its translation: CASSEASYYGGQPQHF.

The gene calls are TRBV29-1 and TRBJ1-4; D uncertain. Germline values: CDR1 SQVTM, CDR2 ANQGSEA. The CDR3 is 13 residues long. Trimming pared 4 bases from V and 8 bases from J, leaving 14 bases between. CDR3 residues: CSVALAYGEKLFF. The CDR3 DNA sequence: TGCAGCGTTGCCTTAGCGTACGGGGAAAAACTGTTTTTT.

This clone was picked up one time. The chain links TRBV4-3 to TRBJ2-7; D not resolved. The CDR3 is 14 amino acids. The germline gives CDR1 LGHNA, CDR2 YSLEER. With 0 bases removed from V and 1 base from J, the gap between germline ends came to 7 bases. DNA for the CDR3: TGCGCCAGCAGCCAAGATCGAGATTCCTACGAGCAGTACTTC. This translates into CASSQDRDSYEQYF.

This chain joins TRBV5-6 and TRBJ2-7; D gene unclear. V was shortened by 2 bases and J by 2 bases, with 8 bases between the two germline ends. The CDR3 totals 13 residues. CDR1 and CDR2 (germline): SGHDT, YYEEEE. The DNA of the CDR3 is TGTGCCAGCAGCTTTAGGTTAACCTACGAGCAGTACTTC. This translates into CASSFRLTYEQYF.

V gene TRBV27 combines with J gene TRBJ2-7, with unresolved D. Germline CDR1 and CDR2: MNHEY and SMNVEV (reference sequence). V was shortened by 0 bases and J by 0 bases, with 6 bases between the two germline ends. This CDR3 is built from 14 residues. CDR3 region: CASSLSRSSYEQYF. As DNA, the CDR3 is TGTGCCAGCAGTTTATCGAGAAGCTCCTACGAGCAGTACTTC.

The chain employs TRBV9 and TRBJ1-2; D perhaps matches TRBD1 (5 bases). CDR3 length: 14 amino acids. Germline assignment: CDR1 SGDLS and CDR2 YYNGEE. V dropped 2 bases and J dropped 4 bases, with 12 bases sitting between them. CDR3 region: CASSVFDSPYGYTF. DNA for the CDR3: TGTGCCAGCAGCGTTTTCGACAGCCCCTATGGCTACACCTTC.

The chain has TRBV7-2 and TRBJ2-1, with TRBD2 matching 9 bases. Unmatched junction bases numbered 23, after V lost 5 bases and J lost 12 bases. Per the germline V gene, CDR1 is SGHTA and CDR2 is FQGNSA. This CDR3 region has 18 residues. The CDR3, as DNA: TGTGCCAGCAGCCCCGACCCCCCCGGGACTAGCTCTCCCTCTGGGCAGTTCTTC. Translating gives CASSPDPPGTSSPSGQFF.

This clone was counted a single time. The chain is built from TRBV30 and TRBJ2-7; D possibly corresponds to TRBD1 (6 bases). Per germline, CDR1 GTSNPN and CDR2 SVGIG (reference sequence). This CDR3 contains 13 residues. V was clipped by 2 bases and J by 4 bases, with 12 bases between them. The CDR3 spells CAWSLNRVYEQYF. The CDR3 DNA reads TGTGCCTGGAGTTTAAACAGGGTTTACGAGCAGTACTTC. The full variable domain, with the rest looked up from reference TRBV30 and TRBJ2-7, is SQTIHQWPATLVQPVGSPLSLECTVEGTSNPNLYWYRQAAGRGLQLLFYSVGIGQISSEVPQNLSASRPQDRQFILSSKKLLLSDSGFYLCAWSLNRVYEQYFGPGTRLTVT.

The chain carries TRBV28 and TRBJ2-1, with D unclear. CDR3 length: 13 residues. CDR1 MDHEN and CDR2 SYDVKM come from the germline V gene. V lost 7 bases and J 4 bases, leaving 11 bases between the germline ends. The CDR3 nucleotides are TGTGCCAGCACTCCCCCAGTGTACAATGAGCAGTTCTTC. Translated: CASTPPVYNEQFF.

The chain joins TRBV5-1 to TRBJ2-2; 11 bases line up with TRBD2. CDR1 is SGHRS and CDR2 is YFSETQ in the germline V gene. Trimming removed 4 bases from V and 1 base from J; junction bases left unmatched: 3. There are 16 residues in the CDR3. The CDR3 region is CASSPGTSGNTGELFF. DNA of the CDR3: TGCGCCAGCAGCCCAGGGACTAGCGGGAACACCGGGGAGCTGTTTTTT.

In this sample, this clone turned up a few times. V gene TRBV6-5 combines with J gene TRBJ1-2; a weak D match, TRBD1 (6 bases). CDR3 length: 14 amino acids. Trimming took off 2 bases at V and 4 bases at J, with 11 bases between the two ends. Germline V gives CDR1 MNHEY, CDR2 SVGAGI. CDR3 protein: CASSYGGQPYGYTF. CDR3 coding DNA: TGTGCCAGCAGTTACGGCGGACAGCCCTATGGCTACACCTTC.

The chain is built from TRBV18 and TRBJ2-7; 7 bases line up with TRBD1. The CDR3 length is 17 residues. CDR1 KGHSH and CDR2 LQKENI come from the germline V gene. V was clipped by 3 bases and J by 2 bases; unmatched bases: 13. The CDR3 bases are TGTGCCAGCTCACCCGGATTGCAACAGGGGAGAACCTACGAGCAGTACTTC. The encoded protein is CASSPGLQQGRTYEQYF.

The chain combines TRBV4-1 with TRBJ2-1; D uncertain. This CDR3 contains 13 residues. V lost 4 bases to trimming and J lost 4 bases, with 8 bases between them. Germline assignment: CDR1 MGHRA and CDR2 YSYEKL. CDR3 coding DNA: TGCGCCAGCAGCCGGGAACAATACAATGAGCAGTTCTTC. Translating gives CASSREQYNEQFF.